This entry is about one T cell receptor (beta chain). Its antigen is unknown. This sample is drawn from a study of cytomegalovirus exposure and HLA in healthy donors. Study results and caveats: V segments that were indistinguishable, TRBV6-2 and TRBV6-3 among them, were omitted from analysis. With further analysis later on, most CMV-associated TCR beta chains appeared HLA-restricted. As a later analysis showed, a missense DCLRE1C variant was linked to trimming of TCR beta V- and J-genes.

The study ran its PCR with 60 Vbeta and 13 Jbeta primers. This table comes from immunoSEQ multiplex PCR, and its TCRdb copy is limited to in-frame clones, with some not included. The table lists roughly 100,000 clones, over 65% of them singletons, with 2.6% in the top ten. The CDR3 loop spans 15 amino acids. The V gene's germline CDR1 is SGDLS and CDR2 YYNGEE. With 0 bases removed from V and 5 bases from J, the gap between germline ends came to 12 bases. The rearrangement links TRBV9 to TRBJ1-5; D gene ambiguous. The receptor was derived from a man aged 35 to 55 in good health and CMV-seronegative. Sample: PBMCs. Here the CDR3 reads CASSVGNGNYQPQHF. CDR3 in DNA: TGTGCCAGCAGCGTAGGAAACGGTAACTATCAGCCCCAGCATTTT.